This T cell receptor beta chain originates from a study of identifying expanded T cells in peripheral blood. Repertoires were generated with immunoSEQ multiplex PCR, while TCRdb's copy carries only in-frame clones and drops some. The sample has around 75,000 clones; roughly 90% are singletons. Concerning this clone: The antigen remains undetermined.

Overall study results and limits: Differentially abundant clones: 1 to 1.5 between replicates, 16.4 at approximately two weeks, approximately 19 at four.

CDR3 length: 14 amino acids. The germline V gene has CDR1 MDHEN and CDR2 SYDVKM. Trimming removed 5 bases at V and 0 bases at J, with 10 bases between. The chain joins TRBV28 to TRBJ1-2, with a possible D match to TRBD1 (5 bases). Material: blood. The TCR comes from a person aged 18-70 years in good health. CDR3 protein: CASSQGRANYGYTF. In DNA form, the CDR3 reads TGTGCCAGCAGTCAGGGTAGAGCTAACTATGGCTACACCTTC.